This TCR beta chain was documented in a study of Graves' ophthalmopathy and Graves' hyperthyroidism (dated by TCRdb to 2016 to 2019). Concerning the study at large: Hyperthyroidism was defined as stable when no progression to ophthalmopathy occurred within 18 months of follow-up. Following sample collection, hyperthyroidism patients were given methimazole at a starting dose of 30 mg daily, and ophthalmopathy patients were given high-dose intravenous methylprednisolone. An independent validation cohort comprised 18 hyperthyroidism patients and some 16 patients who later progressed from hyperthyroidism to ophthalmopathy. To tell Graves' ophthalmopathy apart from Graves' hyperthyroidism, and to predict which patients would progress to ophthalmopathy, the study relied on TCR beta repertoire signatures. In total, approximately 130 blood samples were TCR-sequenced: 40 to 45 ophthalmopathy, under 85 hyperthyroidism and about 17 hyperthyroidism-to-ophthalmopathy patients. To explore V-J signatures that separate ophthalmopathy from hyperthyroidism, a discovery set of about a hundred patients was enrolled, consisting of 40 to 45 with ophthalmopathy and roughly 59 with stable hyperthyroidism. In about six hyperthyroidism patients, the T-cell repertoire of thyroid tissue was compared with the T-cell repertoire of blood.

From the germline V gene, CDR1 is SNHLY and CDR2 is FYNNEI. Including the terminal cysteine and phenylalanine, the CDR3 comprises 15 residues. Just the 45-base CDR3 DNA is kept, in frame starting at base 1. V is trimmed back by 4 bases and J by 3 bases, and the junction contains 3 bases that no gene match accounts for. General conclusions and limits of the study: In validation, the model predicted ophthalmopathy progression with about 70% sensitivity and about 77% specificity; roughly 11 predicted patients were CT-confirmed with GO in a median of about 6.1 months. Among expanded thyroid clonotypes with frequency above 0.001, most also showed up in blood, which suggests that blood repertoires may reflect the thyroid immune response. No statistical method was used to set the sample size in advance, and the investigators knew which group each participant was assigned to. In cross-validation, the 13-signature model distinguished ophthalmopathy from stable hyperthyroidism with less than 90% sensitivity and roughly 84% specificity, while in the test set the corresponding values were about 79% and 69%.

Comment on this clonotype: It has no known antigen specificity. No base quality information exists; no much larger clone differs at one position.

For repertoire sequencing, the TCR beta CDR3 regions were amplified from RNA transcripts. HTBI primers and the Qiagen OneStep RT-PCR kit were used in a first-round RT-PCR, which was followed by a second-round multiplex PCR, size selection and purification. Libraries were sequenced paired-end with 100 bp reads on an Illumina HiSeq2000. The original methods were these. SOAPnuke was used to process the reads, throwing out any read that had adapters, had uncalled bases, had a mean Phred below 15, or lacked an exact constant-primer or identifier match. COPE v1.2.5 was used to merge the high-quality paired reads. Each unique nucleotide sequence was treated as a clonotype, and MiTCR v1.1 was used to align the clonotypes to the IMGT TRB V, D and J references. The analysis was limited to V-J combinations with a frequency above 0.0001, which together covered roughly 99% of repertoires. For each V-J combination, a TCR clonal expansion and chaos score was defined as the ratio of F50 clonal expansion to chaos observed in the TCRdist matrix. Welch's t-statistics and random forest were used to narrow the features down to around 12 V-J combinations, which were then fed into a naive Bayes classifier. Thyroid-blood repertoire similarity was quantified with the Morisita-Horn index. TCRdb took the public reads, trimmed them with fastp at Q25, ran MiXCR for clone calling and kept in-frame beta chains. A single entry per CDR3 protein holds the most common genes and DNA from its merged rows. TCRdb, not the original authors, processed these V and J calls. In all, the sample holds 450,000 to 600,000 distinct CDR3 sequences, and 35% to 40% of those were seen once. Together, the top ten hold about 4% of the sample.

Patients with hyperthyroidism were aged 18 to 65 years, had been newly diagnosed, and had a disease duration of less than 2 months. Patients with other autoimmune diseases, uncontrolled infections, pregnancy or lactation were excluded. Diagnosis relied on clinical symptoms, serum thyroxine, TRAb, thyroid ultrasound and orbital computed tomography. Trizol reagent was used to extract the total RNA, and its quality was then checked on an Agilent 2100 Bioanalyzer. Here the chain combines TRBV2 and TRBJ2-3, with 11 central nucleotides matching TRBD2. This TCR came from an adult man with Graves' hyperthyroidism. Sequences were obtained from peripheral blood or thyroid tissue (not recorded which). Here the CDR3 is given as CASSGTSGRTDTQYF. The DNA sequence follows: TGTGCCAGCAGTGGTACTAGCGGGAGAACAGATACGCAGTATTTT. The variable domain in full, with residues beyond the CDR3 obtained from the reference TRBV2 and TRBJ2-3 genes, is EPEVTQTPSHQVTQMGQEVILRCVPISNHLYFYWYRQILGQKVEFLVSFYNNEISEKSEIFDDQFSVERPDGSNFTLKIRSTKLEDSAMYFCASSGTSGRTDTQYFGPGTRLTVL.